The present TCR beta chain was sequenced within a study of cytomegalovirus exposure and HLA in healthy donors. Study-wide findings and caveats: Across donors, most TCRs were seen rarely, yet some public ones were widespread. The listing of roughly 160 TCR beta chains classed them as cytomegalovirus-associated.

The donors were in the approximately 120-subject validation cohort; that cohort was separate from the roughly 730-subject first cohort. The CDR3 totals 11 residues. Germline V CDR1 and CDR2: LNHDA, SQIVND (reference sequence). V dropped 11 bases and J dropped 4 bases, with 8 bases sitting between them. Some clones are missing from TCRdb's copy, which holds only in-frame ones; the method was immunoSEQ multiplex PCR. This sample yields about 130,000 clones, of which 80% to 90% are seen a single time; 9% belongs to the top ten. Regarding this clone: Its antigen is unidentified.

The chain combines TRBV19 with TRBJ2-2; D may be TRBD1 (5 bases). Sample: PBMCs. This receptor was identified in a woman aged 18-30 years in good health and CMV-seropositive. CDR3 sequence reads: CAVGATGELFF. In DNA form, the CDR3 reads TGTGCCGTAGGGGCCACCGGGGAGCTGTTTTTT.